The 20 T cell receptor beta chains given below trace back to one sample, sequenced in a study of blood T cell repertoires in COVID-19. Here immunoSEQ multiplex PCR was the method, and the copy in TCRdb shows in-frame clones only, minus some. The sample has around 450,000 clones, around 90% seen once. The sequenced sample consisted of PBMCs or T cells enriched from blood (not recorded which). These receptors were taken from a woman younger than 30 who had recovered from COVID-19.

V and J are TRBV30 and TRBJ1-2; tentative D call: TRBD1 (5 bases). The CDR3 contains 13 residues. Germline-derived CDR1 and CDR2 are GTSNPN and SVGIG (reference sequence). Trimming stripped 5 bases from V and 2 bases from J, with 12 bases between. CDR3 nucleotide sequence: TGTGCCTGGGGGCGGGACCGAAACTATGGCTACACCTTC. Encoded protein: CAWGRDRNYGYTF.

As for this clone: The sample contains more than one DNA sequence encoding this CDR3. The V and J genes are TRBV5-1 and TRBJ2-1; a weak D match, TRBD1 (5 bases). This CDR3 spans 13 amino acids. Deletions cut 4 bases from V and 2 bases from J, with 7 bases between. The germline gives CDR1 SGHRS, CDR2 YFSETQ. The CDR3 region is CASSLDTYNEQFF. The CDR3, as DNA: TGCGCCAGCAGCCTGGACACCTACAATGAGCAGTTCTTC.

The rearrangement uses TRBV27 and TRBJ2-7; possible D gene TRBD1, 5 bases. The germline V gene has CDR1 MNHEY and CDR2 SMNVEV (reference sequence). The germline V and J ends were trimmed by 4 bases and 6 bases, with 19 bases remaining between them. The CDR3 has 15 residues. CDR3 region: CASSYAPGEGAEQYF. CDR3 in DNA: TGTGCCAGCAGTTATGCTCCTGGCGAAGGGGCCGAGCAGTACTTC.

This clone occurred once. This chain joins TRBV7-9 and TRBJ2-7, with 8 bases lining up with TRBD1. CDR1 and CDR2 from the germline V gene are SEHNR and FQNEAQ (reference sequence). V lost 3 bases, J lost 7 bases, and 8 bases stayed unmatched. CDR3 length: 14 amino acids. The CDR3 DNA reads TGTGCCAGCAGCTTCTTCAGGGGGCTGGGAGAGCAGTACTTC. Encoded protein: CASSFFRGLGEQYF.

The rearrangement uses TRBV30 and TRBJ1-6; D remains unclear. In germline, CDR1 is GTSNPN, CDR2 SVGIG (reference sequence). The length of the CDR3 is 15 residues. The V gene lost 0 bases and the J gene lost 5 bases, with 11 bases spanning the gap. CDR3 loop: CAWSVMAPDNSPLHF. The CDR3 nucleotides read TGTGCCTGGAGTGTAATGGCTCCCGATAATTCACCCCTCCACTTT.

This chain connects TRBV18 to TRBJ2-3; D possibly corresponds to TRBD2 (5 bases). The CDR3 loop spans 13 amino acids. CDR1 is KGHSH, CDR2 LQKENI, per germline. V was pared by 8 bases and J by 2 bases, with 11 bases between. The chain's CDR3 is CASRRADTDTQYF. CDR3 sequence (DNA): TGTGCCAGCAGGCGAGCGGACACAGATACGCAGTATTTT.

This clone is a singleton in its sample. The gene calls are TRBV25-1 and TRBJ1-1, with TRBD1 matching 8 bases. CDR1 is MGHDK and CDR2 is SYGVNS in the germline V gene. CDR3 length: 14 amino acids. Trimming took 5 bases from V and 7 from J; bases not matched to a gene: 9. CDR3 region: CASSNPDRGDEAFF. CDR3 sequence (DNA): TGTGCCAGCAGTAACCCTGACAGGGGTGATGAAGCTTTCTTT.

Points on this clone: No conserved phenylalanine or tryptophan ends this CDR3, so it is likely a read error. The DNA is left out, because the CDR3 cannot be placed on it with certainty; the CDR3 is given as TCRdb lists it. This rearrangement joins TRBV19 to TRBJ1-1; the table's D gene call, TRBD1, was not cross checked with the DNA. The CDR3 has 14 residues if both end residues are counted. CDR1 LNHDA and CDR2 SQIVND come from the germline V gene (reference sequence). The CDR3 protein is CASSTTEQGAPTAL.

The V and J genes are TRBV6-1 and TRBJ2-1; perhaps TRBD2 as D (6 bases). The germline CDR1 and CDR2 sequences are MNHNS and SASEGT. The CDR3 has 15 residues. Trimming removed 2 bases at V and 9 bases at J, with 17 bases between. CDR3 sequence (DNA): TGTGCCAGCAGTGAACGCGGGGAAGGGCCGGGTGAGCAGTTCTTC. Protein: CASSERGEGPGEQFF.

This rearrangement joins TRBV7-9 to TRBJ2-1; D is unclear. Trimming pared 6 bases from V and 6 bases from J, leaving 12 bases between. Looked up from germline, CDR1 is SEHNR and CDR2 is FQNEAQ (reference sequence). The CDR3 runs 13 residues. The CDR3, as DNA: TGTGCCAGCAGTCCCCCGGGTTTCAATGAGCAGTTCTTC. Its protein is CASSPPGFNEQFF.

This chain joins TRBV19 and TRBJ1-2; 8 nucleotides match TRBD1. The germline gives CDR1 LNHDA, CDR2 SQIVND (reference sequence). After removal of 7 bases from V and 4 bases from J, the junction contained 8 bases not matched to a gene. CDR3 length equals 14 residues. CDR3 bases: TGTGCCAGTACTCCAGCTGGACAGGGCTATGGCTACACCTTC. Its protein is CASTPAGQGYGYTF.

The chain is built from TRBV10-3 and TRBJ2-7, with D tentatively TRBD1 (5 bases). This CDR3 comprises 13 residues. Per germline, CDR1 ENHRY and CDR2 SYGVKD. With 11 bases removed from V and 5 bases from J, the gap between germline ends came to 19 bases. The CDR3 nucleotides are TGTGCCGTCCGTTCAGGGCCGGCCGACGAGCAGTACTTC. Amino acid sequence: CAVRSGPADEQYF.

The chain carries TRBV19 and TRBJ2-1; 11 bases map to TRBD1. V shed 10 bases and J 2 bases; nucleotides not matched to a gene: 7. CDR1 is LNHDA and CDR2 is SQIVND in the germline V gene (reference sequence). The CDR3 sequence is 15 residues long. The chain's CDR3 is CATAGGQGAYNEQFF. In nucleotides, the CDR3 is TGTGCCACCGCAGGGGGACAGGGGGCCTACAATGAGCAGTTCTTC.

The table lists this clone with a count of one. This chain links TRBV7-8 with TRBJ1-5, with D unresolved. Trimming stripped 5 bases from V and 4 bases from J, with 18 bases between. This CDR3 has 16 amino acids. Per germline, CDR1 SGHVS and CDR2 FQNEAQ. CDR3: CASSLDRPSRNQPQHF. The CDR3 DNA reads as TGTGCCAGCAGCCTTGACCGACCGTCTAGAAATCAGCCCCAGCATTTT.

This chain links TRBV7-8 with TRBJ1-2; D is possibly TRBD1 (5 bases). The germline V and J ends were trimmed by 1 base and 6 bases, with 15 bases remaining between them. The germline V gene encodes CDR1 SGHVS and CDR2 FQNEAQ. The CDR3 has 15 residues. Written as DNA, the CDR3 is TGTGCCAGCAGCTTAGACCGGCAGGGCTGGGATGGCTACACCTTC. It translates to CASSLDRQGWDGYTF.

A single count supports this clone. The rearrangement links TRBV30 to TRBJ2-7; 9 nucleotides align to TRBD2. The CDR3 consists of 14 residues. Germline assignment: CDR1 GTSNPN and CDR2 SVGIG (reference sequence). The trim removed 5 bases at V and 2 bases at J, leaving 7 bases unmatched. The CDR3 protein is CAWRASGGTYEQYF. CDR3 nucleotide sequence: TGTGCCTGGCGCGCGAGCGGGGGGACCTACGAGCAGTACTTC.

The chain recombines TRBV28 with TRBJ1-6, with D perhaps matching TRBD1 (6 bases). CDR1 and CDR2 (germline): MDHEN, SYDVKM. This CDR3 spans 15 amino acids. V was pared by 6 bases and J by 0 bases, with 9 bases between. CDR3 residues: CASSPDSSYNSPLHF. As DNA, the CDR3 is TGTGCCAGCAGCCCGGACAGCTCCTATAATTCACCCCTCCACTTT.

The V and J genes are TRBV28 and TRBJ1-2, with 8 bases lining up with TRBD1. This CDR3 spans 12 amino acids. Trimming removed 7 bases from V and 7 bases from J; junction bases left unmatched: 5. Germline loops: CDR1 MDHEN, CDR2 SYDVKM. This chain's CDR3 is CASNPDRGGYTF. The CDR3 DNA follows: TGTGCCAGCAACCCTGACAGGGGTGGCTACACCTTC.

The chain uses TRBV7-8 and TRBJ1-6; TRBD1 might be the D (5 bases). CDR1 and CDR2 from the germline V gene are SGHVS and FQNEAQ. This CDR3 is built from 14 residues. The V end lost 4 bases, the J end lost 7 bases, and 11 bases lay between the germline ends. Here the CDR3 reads CASSYRAGNSPLHF. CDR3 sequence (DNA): TGTGCCAGCAGCTACCGCGCAGGGAATTCACCCCTCCACTTT.

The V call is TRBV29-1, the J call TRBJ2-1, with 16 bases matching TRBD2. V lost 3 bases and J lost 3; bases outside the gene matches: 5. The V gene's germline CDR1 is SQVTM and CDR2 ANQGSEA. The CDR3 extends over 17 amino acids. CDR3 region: CSVEGLAGGRIYNEQFF. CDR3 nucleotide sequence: TGCAGCGTTGAGGGACTAGCGGGGGGGCGAATCTACAATGAGCAGTTCTTC.